The present TCR beta chain was sequenced within a study of CD8+ T cells in alopecia areata. Following RNA extraction, reverse transcription yielded cDNA that acted as the sequencing template. The assay was immunoSEQ multiplex PCR, and TCRdb's table has in-frame clones only and misses some. The sample lists more than 100,000 clones, around 59% occurring once. Germline V gene lookup returns CDR1 SGHRS and CDR2 YFSETQ. Between the trimmed V and J ends, which lost 0 bases and 14 bases, there was a span of 15 bases. There are 14 residues in the CDR3. The V gene is TRBV5-1, the J gene TRBJ1-6, with D tentatively TRBD1 (5 bases). The clonotype was recovered from a human donor in good health. Material for sequencing was CD4+ T cells sorted from blood. CDR3 in amino acids: CASSLASGEGTLHF. Written as DNA, the CDR3 is TGCGCCAGCAGCTTGGCCTCGGGGGAAGGTACCCTCCACTTT.